Below, 21 T cell receptor beta chains from the same sample are listed, as sequenced in a study of CD8+ T cells in alopecia areata. Sequencing used cDNA as its template, made by extracting RNA and reverse transcribing it. TCRdb's table, derived via immunoSEQ multiplex PCR, lists solely in-frame clones and lacks some. The profile shows around 270,000 clones, roughly 64% of them singletons. As to treatment: oral pan-JAK inhibitor, 5-10 mg twice daily. Sequenced here: CD4+ T cells sorted from blood, sampled at week 24, from a patient treated with tofacitinib. All receptors come from a human donor with alopecia areata.

The V call is TRBV5-1, the J call TRBJ1-2; D is unclear. CDR3 length: 13 amino acids. Trimming pared 0 bases from V and 8 bases from J, leaving 11 bases between. CDR1 SGHRS and CDR2 YFSETQ come from the germline V gene. This CDR3 is CASSLAFGVGYTF. The CDR3 DNA reads TGCGCCAGCAGCTTGGCCTTTGGGGTCGGCTACACCTTC.

The chain carries TRBV12-5 and TRBJ2-7, with 11 bases fitting TRBD1. The germline V gene encodes CDR1 LGHNT and CDR2 FRNRAP. Trimming removed 6 bases from V and 4 bases from J; junction bases left unmatched: 11. The CDR3 runs to 16 residues. The CDR3 protein is CASGPLDRGLQYEQYF. DNA of the CDR3: TGTGCTAGTGGCCCTCTGGACAGGGGGCTTCAGTACGAGCAGTACTTC.

The sample holds a few counts of this clone. The chain uses TRBV4-1 and TRBJ2-2, with 8 bases aligning to TRBD1. The germline V gene has CDR1 MGHRA and CDR2 YSYEKL. V shed 0 bases, J shed 0 bases, and the junction held 9 bases outside the gene matches. The CDR3 contains 19 residues. This CDR3 reads CASSQEVILTGANTGELFF. The CDR3, as DNA: TGCGCCAGCAGCCAAGAGGTTATATTGACAGGGGCGAACACCGGGGAGCTGTTTTTT.

The genes are TRBV10-3 and TRBJ2-5, with unresolved D. Deletions cut 2 bases from V and 5 bases from J, with 3 bases between. The CDR3 runs to 11 residues. CDR1 is ENHRY and CDR2 is SYGVKD in the germline V gene. In DNA form, the CDR3 reads TGTGCCATCAGTGAGACGGAGACCCAGTACTTC. This gives the protein CAISETETQYF.

This chain connects TRBV29-1 to TRBJ1-1; TRBD1 might be the D (6 bases). CDR3 length equals 13 residues. V lost 4 bases and J lost 0, with 9 bases in between. The V gene's germline CDR1 is SQVTM and CDR2 ANQGSEA. CDR3 amino acids: CSVADRLNTEAFF. For the CDR3, the DNA is TGCAGCGTTGCTGACAGGTTGAACACTGAAGCTTTCTTT.

Concerning this clone: Other nucleotide sequences in the sample specify the same CDR3. This rearrangement joins TRBV29-1 to TRBJ2-6; D not resolved. The germline CDR1 and CDR2 sequences are SQVTM and ANQGSEA. V lost 1 base to trimming and J lost 2 bases, with 3 bases between them. There are 13 residues in the CDR3. The CDR3 DNA reads TGCAGCGTTGAAGTGGCTGGGGCCAACGTCCTGACTTTC. This translates into CSVEVAGANVLTF.

The V and J genes are TRBV2 and TRBJ2-7, with a possible D match to TRBD2 (5 bases). V was pared by 4 bases and J by 5 bases, with 18 bases between. Germline CDR1 and CDR2: SNHLY and FYNNEI. The CDR3 extends over 15 amino acids. The CDR3 reads CASSGFGVFGDEQYF. CDR3 nucleotides: TGTGCCAGCAGTGGCTTCGGAGTGTTCGGGGACGAGCAGTACTTC.

This clone was picked up a small number of times. V gene TRBV19 combines with J gene TRBJ2-1; no clear D gene. The germline V and J ends were trimmed by 7 bases and 7 bases, with 11 bases remaining between them. The CDR3 is 12 residues long. Germline values: CDR1 LNHDA, CDR2 SQIVND (reference sequence). This CDR3 reads CASTLSGNEQFF. CDR3 coding DNA: TGTGCCAGTACTCTCTCTGGGAATGAGCAGTTCTTC.

The V and J genes are TRBV5-6 and TRBJ1-1, with D uncertain. Germline CDR1 and CDR2: SGHDT and YYEEEE. Trimming left V 0 bases short and J 5 bases short, with 14 bases between. This CDR3 spans 15 amino acids. In nucleotides, the CDR3 is TGTGCCAGCAGCTTGGTGGGCGGCCCTGGGACTGAAGCTTTCTTT. Translation gives CASSLVGGPGTEAFF.

The V and J genes are TRBV2 and TRBJ1-5; TRBD1 might be the D (6 bases). The CDR3 length is 13 residues. Germline values: CDR1 SNHLY, CDR2 FYNNEI. The V gene lost 3 bases and the J gene lost 11 bases, with 14 bases spanning the gap. DNA for the CDR3: TGTGCCAGCAGTGAGGGGGCAGGGTCGGCCCAGCATTTT. This gives the protein CASSEGAGSAQHF. Using reference TRBV2 and TRBJ1-5 for the parts outside the CDR3, the full variable domain is EPEVTQTPSHQVTQMGQEVILRCVPISNHLYFYWYRQILGQKVEFLVSFYNNEISEKSEIFDDQFSVERPDGSNFTLKIRSTKLEDSAMYFCASSEGAGSAQHFGDGTRLSIL.

The rearrangement uses TRBV7-2 and TRBJ1-3; 8 bases agree with TRBD1. The CDR3 is made up of 16 amino acids. The germline V gene encodes CDR1 SGHTA and CDR2 FQGNSA. V lost 3 bases and J lost 0; bases outside the gene matches: 4. The CDR3 nucleotides are TGTGCCAGCAGCTTCGGGACAGGCCCCTCTGGAAACACCATATATTTT. Its protein is CASSFGTGPSGNTIYF.

This clone was found a few times. The V gene is TRBV23-1, the J gene TRBJ1-5, with D unclear. TRBV23-1 is classed as an ORF, of uncertain function. The CDR3 has 16 amino acids. Trimming removed 3 bases at V and 1 base at J, with 13 bases between. The CDR3 reads CASSQLGFWSNQPQHF. CDR3 coding DNA: TGCGCCAGCAGTCAGTTGGGTTTCTGGAGCAATCAGCCCCAGCATTTT.

The chain recombines TRBV4-1 with TRBJ2-1, with 12 bases matching TRBD2. CDR1 MGHRA and CDR2 YSYEKL come from the germline V gene. With 3 bases clipped from V and 5 bases from J, the junction kept 5 bases outside the gene matches. The CDR3 contains 16 residues. In DNA form, the CDR3 reads TGCGCCAGCAGCCACACACTAGCGGGGGGCAACAATGAGCAGTTCTTC. Its translation is CASSHTLAGGNNEQFF.

The chain combines TRBV6-5 with TRBJ2-5; 7 bases agree with TRBD1. Germline V gene sequence: CDR1 MNHEY, CDR2 SVGAGI. The V segment lost 5 bases and the J segment 2 bases; nucleotides outside the gene matches: 2. CDR3 length: 13 residues. The DNA for the CDR3 is TGTGCCAGCAGTCGGGACAGACAAGAGACCCAGTACTTC. This translates into CASSRDRQETQYF.

CDR3 in amino acids: CASSPRSDTDTQYF. The CDR3 nucleotides read TGTGCCAGCTCCCCTCGCAGCGACACAGATACGCAGTATTTT. The V call is TRBV6-6, the J call TRBJ2-3, with no clear D. Germline V gives CDR1 MNHNY, CDR2 SVGAGI (reference sequence). The CDR3 loop spans 14 amino acids. V lost 8 bases and J lost 2, with 14 bases in between.

The CDR3 is CASAALYEQYF. As DNA, the CDR3 is TGTGCCAGCGCAGCCCTTTACGAGCAGTACTTC. The rearrangement joins TRBV7-2 to TRBJ2-7; D gene unclear. The V gene's germline CDR1 is SGHTA and CDR2 FQGNSA. V gave up 8 bases and J gave up 4 bases, with 9 bases separating them. The CDR3 is made up of 11 amino acids.

A few counts support this clone. This chain joins TRBV28 and TRBJ1-1; D gene unclear. The CDR3 length is 14 residues. Germline CDR1 and CDR2: MDHEN and SYDVKM. V was cut by 2 bases and J by 3 bases, with 10 bases left in between. Here the CDR3 reads CASSLPAWHTEAFF. CDR3 DNA sequence: TGTGCCAGCAGTTTACCCGCTTGGCACACTGAAGCTTTCTTT.

The CDR3 loop is CSVTGTLDGYTF. CDR3 coding DNA: TGCAGCGTAACCGGGACATTAGATGGCTACACCTTC. The chain joins TRBV29-1 to TRBJ1-2; D may be TRBD1 (6 bases). The germline V and J ends were trimmed by 6 bases and 6 bases, with 14 bases remaining between them. Per the germline V gene, CDR1 is SQVTM and CDR2 is ANQGSEA. The length of the CDR3 is 12 residues. The full variable domain, in which reference TRBV29-1 and TRBJ1-2 provide the parts outside the CDR3, is SAVISQKPSRDICQRGTSLTIQCQVDSQVTMMFWYRQQPGQSLTLIATANQGSEATYESGFVIDKFPISRPNLTFSTLTVSNMSPEDSSIYLCSVTGTLDGYTFGSGTRLTVV.

J is TRBJ2-7 and V is TRBV7-9; 8 bases line up with TRBD1. Germline trimming cut 7 bases from V and 0 bases from J; bases unmatched to any gene: 8. Per germline, CDR1 SEHNR and CDR2 FQNEAQ (reference sequence). The CDR3 covers 15 residues. CDR3 in amino acids: CASTRRTGSSYEQYF. The DNA for the CDR3 is TGTGCCAGCACCAGGAGGACAGGGAGCTCCTACGAGCAGTACTTC.

The chain has TRBV30 and TRBJ1-5; D gene unclear. The ends were cut back, 3 bases at V and 11 bases at J, with 17 bases in the middle. The germline V gene encodes CDR1 GTSNPN and CDR2 SVGIG (reference sequence). This CDR3 is built from 13 residues. The CDR3 here is CAWSPNGDAAQHF. The DNA of the CDR3 is TGTGCCTGGAGCCCCAATGGTGATGCGGCCCAGCATTTT. The full variable domain, its missing parts supplied by reference TRBV30 and TRBJ1-5, is SQTIHQWPATLVQPVGSPLSLECTVEGTSNPNLYWYRQAAGRGLQLLFYSVGIGQISSEVPQNLSASRPQDRQFILSSKKLLLSDSGFYLCAWSPNGDAAQHFGDGTRLSIL.

Details on this clone: Relative to the germline gene, one junction end is altered; a read error may explain this. The chain recombines TRBV7-9 with TRBJ2-7; no firm D call. This CDR3 spans 11 amino acids. CDR1 and CDR2 (germline): SEHNR, FQNEAQ (reference sequence). CDR3 residues: CASSNPGTLHF. The DNA of the CDR3 is TGTGCCAGCAGCAACCCCGGAACGCTCCACTTC.